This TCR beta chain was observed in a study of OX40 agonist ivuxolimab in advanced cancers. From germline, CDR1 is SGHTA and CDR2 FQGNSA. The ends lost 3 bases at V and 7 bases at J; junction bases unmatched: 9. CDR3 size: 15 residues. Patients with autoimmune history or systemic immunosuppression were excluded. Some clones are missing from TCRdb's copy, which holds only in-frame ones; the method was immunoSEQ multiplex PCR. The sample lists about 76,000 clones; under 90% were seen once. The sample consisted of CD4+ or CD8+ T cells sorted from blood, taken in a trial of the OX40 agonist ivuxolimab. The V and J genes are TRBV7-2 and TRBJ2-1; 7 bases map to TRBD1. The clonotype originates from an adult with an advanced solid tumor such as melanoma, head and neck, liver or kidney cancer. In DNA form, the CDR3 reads TGTGCCAGCAGCTTGAGAACAGGGGCGAGGAATGAGCAGTTCTTC. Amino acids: CASSLRTGARNEQFF. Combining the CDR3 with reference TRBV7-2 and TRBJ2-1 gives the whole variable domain GAGVSQSPSNKVTEKGKDVELRCDPISGHTALYWYRQSLGQGLEFLIYFQGNSAPDKSGLPSDRFSAERTGGSVSTLTIQRTQQEDSAVYLCASSLRTGARNEQFFGPGTRLTVL.